The 14 T cell receptor beta chains listed next were all sequenced from one sample in a study of T cells in Graves' hyperthyroidism and ophthalmopathy (dated by TCRdb to 2018 to 2020). Receptor libraries were prepared by multiplex PCR. This sample was sequenced with an Illumina HiSeq 2000. TCR beta CDR3 regions were amplified from RNA transcripts. The TCR CDR3 was subjected to a first round of RT-PCR using the HTBI primer set and the Qiagen OneStep RT-PCR kit. The raw public data were reprocessed by TCRdb itself: fastp quality trimming at Q25, MiXCR clonotype calling, in-frame beta chains only. For every CDR3 protein sequence, its rows merge into one entry that carries the most common genes and DNA. This sample gives approximately 430,000 distinct CDR3 sequences in total; roughly 14% of them show up just once. The ten largest account for about 13% of the sample. The sequenced material came from blood. These receptor sequences come from a man aged 18 to 30 with Graves' ophthalmopathy.

In its sample, this clonotype was seen a few times. This CDR3 is CASIQGGEGTGELFF. CDR3 DNA: TGTGCCAGCATACAGGGGGGGGAAGGCACCGGGGAGCTGTTTTTT. J is TRBJ2-2 and V is TRBV6-1, with TRBD1 as a possible D gene (8 bases). V lost 7 bases and J lost 4, with 16 bases in between. The CDR3 is 15 residues long. Germline V gene sequence: CDR1 MNHNS, CDR2 SASEGT.

The chain recombines TRBV3-1 with TRBJ1-4, with D perhaps TRBD1 (6 bases). This CDR3 spans 19 amino acids. Germline CDR1 and CDR2: LGHDT and YNNKEL (reference sequence). The V gene lost 1 base and the J gene lost 0 bases, with 18 bases spanning the gap. DNA for the CDR3: TGTGCCAGCAGCCAAGGCACCCCGATTAGGGGGGCAACTAATGAAAAACTGTTTTTT. Amino acids: CASSQGTPIRGATNEKLFF.

This clonotype has ten or more counts. The chain combines TRBV6-2 or TRBV6-3 with TRBJ2-7; D is undetermined. The CDR3 sequence is 14 residues long. V lost 5 bases and J lost 0, with 11 bases in between. Germline values: CDR1 MNHEY, CDR2 SVGEGT. The CDR3 sequence: CASSKDGSSYEQYF. The DNA of the CDR3 is TGTGCCAGCAGTAAAGACGGTAGCTCCTACGAGCAGTACTTC.

This clonotype was found many times. The V and J genes are TRBV13 and TRBJ2-3, with unresolved D. This CDR3 is 14 amino acids long. The V gene's germline CDR1 is PRHDT and CDR2 FYEKMQ (reference sequence). Trimming took 5 bases from V and 6 from J, leaving 15 bases between them. CDR3 sequence reads: CASSPPSRWDTQYF. The CDR3 DNA reads TGTGCCAGCAGCCCCCCATCGAGGTGGGATACGCAGTATTTT.

In this sample, this clonotype turned up a few times. This chain links TRBV2 with TRBJ1-4; 12 bases are a match to TRBD1. With 7 bases clipped from V and 15 bases from J, the junction kept 9 bases outside the gene matches. Looked up from germline, CDR1 is SNHLY and CDR2 is FYNNEI. The CDR3 spans 13 residues. CDR3 nucleotide sequence: TGTGCCAGCACCGAAGGGACAGGGGGCTTGGTGTTTTTT. Encoded protein: CASTEGTGGLVFF.

This clonotype came up many times. V is TRBV12-3 or TRBV12-4 and J is TRBJ1-5; 8 positions agree with TRBD1. Unmatched junction bases numbered 3, after V lost 5 bases and J lost 6 bases. This CDR3 has 13 residues. The CDR3 DNA is TGTGCCAGCAGTAACAGGGGGGGTCAGCCCCAGCATTTT. Translated: CASSNRGGQPQHF.

In its sample, this clonotype was seen once. CDR3 DNA sequence: TGTGCCAGCAGCCTATCCTGGGGACCACAAGAGACCCAGTACTTC. Translated, it gives CASSLSWGPQETQYF. The chain links TRBV9 to TRBJ2-5; perhaps D is TRBD1 or TRBD2 (5 bases each). This CDR3 has 15 residues. The germline CDR1 and CDR2 sequences are SGDLS and YYNGEE. V lost 4 bases and J 2 bases, leaving 15 bases between the germline ends.

This clonotype occurred many times. This CDR3 is CASSGGTSGTIYNEQFF. CDR3 DNA: TGTGCCAGCAGCGGGGGGACTAGCGGGACAATTTACAATGAGCAGTTCTTC. V is TRBV9 and J is TRBJ2-1; TRBD2 agrees at 13 bases. Germline CDR1 SGDLS, CDR2 YYNGEE. The V gene end was trimmed by 3 bases and the J gene end by 4 bases; junction bases not matched to a gene: 7. This CDR3 has 17 residues.

V usage is TRBV6-1 and J usage is TRBJ1-2; tentatively, D is TRBD1 (5 bases). V lost 5 bases, J lost 9 bases, and 16 bases lay in between. CDR1 is MNHNS, CDR2 SASEGT, per germline. This CDR3 contains 13 residues. Here the CDR3 DNA reads TGTGCCAGCAGTTCCCCCCGGGACCTCCGCTACACCTTC. It codes for CASSSPRDLRYTF.

The genes are TRBV4-1 and TRBJ2-1; D possibly corresponds to TRBD2 (5 bases). This CDR3 region has 15 residues. The V end lost 9 bases, the J end lost 0 bases, and 15 bases lay between the germline ends. CDR1 MGHRA and CDR2 YSYEKL come from the germline V gene. The CDR3: CASEGDHSSYNEQFF. CDR3 nucleotides: TGCGCCAGTGAGGGAGACCACAGCTCCTACAATGAGCAGTTCTTC.

This clonotype was picked up many times. J is TRBJ1-5 and V is TRBV6-1; D is ambiguous. The CDR3 contains 15 residues. V lost 6 bases and J lost 0, with 12 bases in between. Germline CDR1 is MNHNS and CDR2 is SASEGT. As DNA, the CDR3 is TGTGCCAGCAGCCGCGACTTGGATAGCAATCAGCCCCAGCATTTT. Protein product: CASSRDLDSNQPQHF.

This clonotype was observed at least ten times. The chain uses TRBV18 and TRBJ2-3; D gene ambiguous. CDR1 and CDR2 from the germline V gene are KGHSH and LQKENI. V shed 3 bases and J shed 4 bases, with 11 bases lying between them. The CDR3 spans 14 residues. CDR3 amino acids: CASSPPSSPDTQYF. The CDR3 region has the DNA TGTGCCAGCTCACCTCCGAGCTCGCCAGATACGCAGTATTTT.

This clonotype was counted only a few times. The chain has TRBV5-6 and TRBJ1-3; no definite D call. The V end was cut by 0 bases, the J end by 10 bases, with 14 bases between. CDR3 length: 14 amino acids. CDR1 and CDR2 (germline): SGHDT, YYEEEE. This chain's CDR3 is CASSLVSRAETIYF. The CDR3 DNA is TGTGCCAGCAGCTTGGTATCCCGAGCAGAGACCATATATTTT.

In this sample, this clonotype turned up a few times. J is TRBJ2-7 and V is TRBV10-2; 7 nucleotides align to TRBD2. Trimming removed 4 bases from V and 6 bases from J; junction bases left unmatched: 15. Germline CDR1 reads WSHSY; CDR2 reads SAAADI. This CDR3 comprises 16 residues. In DNA, the CDR3 is TGCGCCAGCAGTGCGAGTGGGGCGGGAGTAGAAGGCGAGCAGTACTTC. Its protein product is CASSASGAGVEGEQYF.